This T cell receptor beta chain is from a study of cytomegalovirus exposure and HLA in healthy donors. PCR involved 60 Vbeta and 13 Jbeta primers. TCRdb's copy holds only in-frame clones and misses some; the assay was immunoSEQ multiplex PCR. The data contain roughly 180,000 clones, approximately 80% of them singletons. This clone was picked up a small number of times. The CDR3 totals 16 residues. CDR1 MDHEN and CDR2 SYDVKM come from the germline V gene. V lost 3 bases and J lost 2; bases outside the gene matches: 7. The receptor was derived from a woman aged 18-30 years in good health and CMV-seropositive. The specimen sequenced was PBMCs. The genes are TRBV28 and TRBJ2-1; TRBD1 matches at 7 bases. This CDR3 reads CASSFYQQGAYNEQFF. The CDR3 region has the DNA TGTGCCAGCAGTTTCTACCAGCAGGGGGCCTACAATGAGCAGTTCTTC.